Below are 23 T cell receptor beta chains sequenced from a single sample in a study of response to subunit inactivated influenza vaccine. Using its own MiXCR run on the RT-PCR reads, TCRdb lists one record per CDR3 protein. The sample lists 450,000 to 550,000 distinct CDR3 sequences, about 25% occurring once. Sequencing was performed on CD4+ T cells sorted from PBMCs, taken around 5 days after vaccination. These receptors all come from a man over 45 who received an inactivated influenza vaccine.

This clonotype turned up a few times. J is TRBJ2-5 and V is TRBV10-3, with 11 bases lining up with TRBD1. Germline V gene sequence: CDR1 ENHRY, CDR2 SYGVKD. The V and J ends lost 5 bases and 0 bases, in that order; junction bases with no gene match: 5. The CDR3 extends over 16 amino acids. CDR3 sequence: CAISNRDRGYQETQYF. The CDR3 nucleotides are TGTGCCATCAGTAACCGGGACAGGGGGTACCAAGAGACCCAGTACTTC.

This clonotype was detected only a few times. The V gene is TRBV29-1, the J gene TRBJ1-1, with D possibly being TRBD1 (5 bases). CDR1 is SQVTM and CDR2 is ANQGSEA in the germline V gene. Trimming stripped 4 bases from V and 2 bases from J, with 17 bases between. CDR3 length: 15 residues. In DNA, the CDR3 is TGCAGCGTTGTGTCTACAGGCACGGTAAACACTGAAGCTTTCTTT. It specifies CSVVSTGTVNTEAFF.

This clonotype has more than one count but fewer than ten. The CDR3 loop reads CASSKLTGGGSPLHF. CDR3 DNA sequence: TGTGCCAGCAGCAAACTAACAGGGGGTGGTTCACCCCTCCACTTT. The chain joins TRBV9 to TRBJ1-6, with 8 nucleotides matching TRBD1. CDR1 is SGDLS and CDR2 is YYNGEE in the germline V gene. With 4 bases clipped from V and 9 bases from J, the junction kept 9 bases outside the gene matches. The length of the CDR3 is 15 residues. The complete variable domain, with remaining parts taken from reference TRBV9 and TRBJ1-6, reads DSGVTQTPKHLITATGQRVTLRCSPRSGDLSVYWYQQSLDQGLQFLIQYYNGEERAKGNILERFSAQQFPDLHSELNLSSLELGDSALYFCASSKLTGGGSPLHFGNGTRLTVT.

The gene calls are TRBV5-6 and TRBJ2-3; TRBD2 aligns across 7 bases. The CDR3 is 13 residues long. Germline CDR1 SGHDT, CDR2 YYEEEE. The V segment lost 0 bases and the J segment 8 bases; nucleotides outside the gene matches: 3. The CDR3: CASSLVTGGTQYF. The CDR3 DNA follows: TGTGCCAGCAGCTTGGTAACGGGGGGTACGCAGTATTTT.

The table lists this clonotype with a few counts. The V gene is TRBV6-2 or TRBV6-3, the J gene TRBJ2-1, with 9 bases aligning to TRBD2. The J segment lost 3 bases and the V segment lost 2 bases, leaving 11 bases of the junction unmatched. Looked up from germline, CDR1 is MNHEY and CDR2 is SVGEGT. The CDR3 runs 18 residues. The CDR3 nucleotides are TGTGCCAGCAGTTACCCCTTGCAGACTAGCGGTTACTACAATGAGCAGTTCTTC. This encodes CASSYPLQTSGYYNEQFF.

The sample holds a few counts of this clonotype. This chain links TRBV24-1 with TRBJ2-2; D may be TRBD1 or TRBD2 (6 bases each). Trimming removed 5 bases from V and 7 bases from J, with 13 bases in between. The CDR3 runs to 14 residues. Germline V lookup: CDR1 KGHDR, CDR2 SFDVKD. As DNA, the CDR3 is TGTGCCACCAGTGTCGGGGGCCCCGACGGGGAGCTGTTTTTT. This codes for CATSVGGPDGELFF.

This clonotype occurred a few times. V and J are TRBV5-1 and TRBJ1-1; possible D gene TRBD1, 5 bases. Trimming removed 1 base at V and 1 base at J, with 11 bases between. The germline V gene has CDR1 SGHRS and CDR2 YFSETQ. The CDR3 is 15 amino acids. The CDR3 is CASSLTAGRNTEAFF. The CDR3 nucleotides read TGCGCCAGCAGCTTGACGGCAGGGAGGAACACTGAAGCTTTCTTT.

This clonotype was detected ten times or more. The J gene is TRBJ2-7, the V gene TRBV6-2 or TRBV6-3; 8 positions match TRBD1. V lost 7 bases, J lost 6 bases, and 8 bases stayed unmatched. Germline V gene sequence: CDR1 MNHEY, CDR2 SVGEGT. The CDR3 spans 13 residues. The CDR3 sequence: CASKRTGPLEQYF. CDR3 in DNA: TGTGCCAGCAAGCGGACAGGGCCACTCGAGCAGTACTTC.

The CDR3 bases are TGTGCCAGCACCGCCGGCCGGACGGAAGCATCAGCTAACTATGGCTACACCTTC. Translated, it gives CASTAGRTEASANYGYTF. The chain combines TRBV6-4 with TRBJ1-2; D not certain. Trimming pared 7 bases from V and 0 bases from J, leaving 24 bases between. The germline V gene encodes CDR1 MRHNA and CDR2 SNTAGT. The CDR3 covers 18 residues.

The V gene is TRBV5-1, the J gene TRBJ2-3; 16 nucleotides align to TRBD2. Germline V gene sequence: CDR1 SGHRS, CDR2 YFSETQ. J was trimmed by 4 bases and V by 2 bases; bases with no gene match: 4. The CDR3 length is 17 residues. The CDR3 spells CASSFGTSGRAADTQYF. In DNA, the CDR3 is TGCGCCAGCAGCTTCGGGACTAGCGGGAGGGCCGCAGATACGCAGTATTTT.

This clonotype showed up just a few times. The chain combines TRBV4-2 with TRBJ1-5; D gene unclear. Germline V CDR1 and CDR2: LGHNA, YNFKEQ. The CDR3 consists of 13 residues. V lost 0 bases and J 5 bases, leaving 5 bases between the germline ends. Written as DNA, the CDR3 is TGTGCCAGCAGCCAAGAGAGGGATCAGCCCCAGCATTTT. Its translation: CASSQERDQPQHF.

V usage is TRBV6-2 or TRBV6-3 and J usage is TRBJ1-5, with a possible D match to TRBD1 (5 bases). The CDR3 length is 13 residues. Trimming left V 10 bases short and J 0 bases short, with 10 bases between. Germline CDR1 is MNHEY and CDR2 is SVGEGT. The CDR3 protein is CATRDFSNQPQHF. CDR3 coding DNA: TGTGCCACCCGGGACTTTAGCAATCAGCCCCAGCATTTT.

This clonotype was observed a handful of times. CDR3 amino acids: CSVDAGGRTETQYF. DNA of the CDR3: TGCAGCGTTGACGCCGGGGGCAGGACAGAGACCCAGTACTTC. This sequence joins TRBV29-1 and TRBJ2-5, with D perhaps assigned TRBD1 or TRBD2 (6 bases each). With 3 bases removed from V and 4 bases from J, the gap between germline ends came to 15 bases. The CDR3 contains 14 residues. Germline V gene lookup returns CDR1 SQVTM and CDR2 ANQGSEA.

J is TRBJ1-2 and V is TRBV5-1; D perhaps matches TRBD1 (6 bases). The CDR3 extends over 15 amino acids. Trimming took off 1 base at V and 8 bases at J, with 18 bases between the two ends. CDR1 is SGHRS and CDR2 is YFSETQ in the germline V gene. CDR3 sequence: CASSLLEGRGAGYTF. The CDR3, as DNA: TGCGCCAGCAGCTTGCTCGAAGGCAGGGGCGCCGGCTACACCTTC. The variable domain in full, with the rest retrieved from reference TRBV5-1 and TRBJ1-2, is KAGVTQTPRYLIKTRGQQVTLSCSPISGHRSVSWYQQTPGQGLQFLFEYFSETQRNKGNFPGRFSGRQFSNSRSEMNVSTLELGDSALYLCASSLLEGRGAGYTFGSGTRLTVV.

The chain links TRBV6-5 to TRBJ1-4; 7 bases align to TRBD1. This CDR3 comprises 15 residues. Looked up from germline, CDR1 is MNHEY and CDR2 is SVGAGI. Germline trimming cut 2 bases from V and 8 bases from J; bases unmatched to any gene: 8. DNA for the CDR3: TGTGCCAGCAGTTACCCGACAGGGAGGGAGGAAAAACTGTTTTTT. As protein: CASSYPTGREEKLFF.

The rearrangement uses TRBV6-5 and TRBJ1-5; D gene unclear. CDR3 length: 16 amino acids. V lost 4 bases to trimming and J lost 6 bases, with 19 bases between them. Germline V CDR1 and CDR2: MNHEY, SVGAGI. CDR3 sequence: CASSSPGEGMSQPQHF. DNA for the CDR3: TGTGCCAGCAGTTCCCCCGGGGAGGGAATGAGTCAGCCCCAGCATTTT.

The rearrangement links TRBV6-5 to TRBJ2-7; D call uncertain. Germline CDR1 and CDR2: MNHEY and SVGAGI. V was shortened by 4 bases and J by 4 bases, with 17 bases between the two germline ends. The CDR3 consists of 15 residues. The CDR3 sequence is CASSSLILGLYEQYF. For the CDR3, the DNA is TGTGCCAGCAGTTCTCTGATCCTGGGTTTGTACGAGCAGTACTTC.

A few counts support this clonotype. V gene TRBV5-1 combines with J gene TRBJ1-5; D unclear. This CDR3 has 13 amino acids. The V and J ends lost 0 bases and 3 bases respectively, with 4 bases between them. Germline V gives CDR1 SGHRS, CDR2 YFSETQ. The CDR3 protein is CASSLEINQPQHF. The DNA for the CDR3 is TGCGCCAGCAGCTTGGAAATCAATCAGCCCCAGCATTTT.

V gene TRBV10-3 combines with J gene TRBJ2-3; TRBD2 matches 9 bases. Per the germline V gene, CDR1 is ENHRY and CDR2 is SYGVKD. V shed 3 bases and J 6 bases; nucleotides not matched to a gene: 10. This CDR3 comprises 16 residues. CDR3 nucleotides: TGTGCCATCAGTGATAGGGCGGGAGGGCTGGCGGATACGCAGTATTTT. This sequence encodes CAISDRAGGLADTQYF.

This clonotype was picked up a small number of times. V is TRBV5-1 and J is TRBJ1-2; the D gene is possibly TRBD1 (5 bases). CDR1 is SGHRS, CDR2 YFSETQ, per germline. V lost 6 bases and J lost 4, with 16 bases in between. This CDR3 has 14 amino acids. CDR3 DNA sequence: TGCGCCAGCACCCCCGCGGGGGGTCTCTATGGCTACACCTTC. As protein: CASTPAGGLYGYTF. The variable domain in full, completed from reference TRBV5-1 and TRBJ1-2, reads KAGVTQTPRYLIKTRGQQVTLSCSPISGHRSVSWYQQTPGQGLQFLFEYFSETQRNKGNFPGRFSGRQFSNSRSEMNVSTLELGDSALYLCASTPAGGLYGYTFGSGTRLTVV.

The chain carries TRBV20-1 and TRBJ2-3; 8 bases are a match to TRBD2. CDR3 length: 15 residues. Trimming took 4 bases from V and 1 from J; bases not matched to a gene: 7. Germline V gene lookup returns CDR1 DFQATT and CDR2 SNEGSKA (reference sequence). The CDR3 nucleotides read TGCAGTGCTAAACTATTCGGGGGGGGCACAGATACGCAGTATTTT. Translated, it gives CSAKLFGGGTDTQYF.

V is TRBV20-1 and J is TRBJ1-5; D remains unclear. This CDR3 is built from 12 residues. Trimming cost V 4 bases and J 3 bases, with 7 bases left between them. Germline loops: CDR1 DFQATT, CDR2 SNEGSKA (reference sequence). The CDR3 reads CSANSANQPQHF. Written as DNA, the CDR3 is TGCAGTGCTAACAGTGCCAATCAGCCCCAGCATTTT.

The chain links TRBV5-1 to TRBJ2-1, with 10 positions matching TRBD1. The CDR3 contains 16 residues. In germline, CDR1 is SGHRS, CDR2 YFSETQ. The ends lost 0 bases at V and 9 bases at J; junction bases unmatched: 9. The CDR3, as DNA: TGCGCCAGCAGCTTGGGGGGACAGGGGTCTTATGGTGAGCAGTTCTTC. It is translated as CASSLGGQGSYGEQFF.